This entry lists 27 T cell receptor beta chains sequenced from one sample in a study of blood T cell repertoires in COVID-19 (dated by TCRdb to about 2020). The method behind the library was the immunoSEQ multiplex PCR assay. In its TCRdb copy, this immuneACCESS table keeps in-frame sequences only and misses some clones. Where compared with another copy, unresolved V genes explain less than half of these, and the others have no known cause. In all, the sample holds hundreds of thousands of clones, and 70% to 90% of those were seen once. The ten largest make up 3% of the sample. Material for sequencing was peripheral blood. Receptors were obtained from a man between 18 and 35 years old with active or convalescent COVID-19.

In its sample, this clone was seen once. The gene calls are TRBV6-5 and TRBJ1-5, with 8 bases matching TRBD1. CDR3 size: 15 residues. CDR1 and CDR2 from the germline V gene are MNHEY and SVGAGI. The V and J ends lost 6 bases and 0 bases, in that order; junction bases with no gene match: 4. This CDR3 is CASSKTGDSNQPQHF. For the CDR3, the DNA is TGTGCCAGCAGCAAGACAGGGGATAGCAATCAGCCCCAGCATTTT.

The rearrangement joins TRBV4-3 to TRBJ2-2; D gene unclear. CDR1 LGHNA and CDR2 YSLEER come from the germline V gene. V lost 3 bases and J 0 bases, leaving 14 bases between the germline ends. This CDR3 is 17 amino acids long. CDR3 amino acids: CASSHEPFKPNTGELFF. Here the CDR3 DNA reads TGCGCCAGCAGCCACGAGCCTTTTAAACCGAACACCGGGGAGCTGTTTTTT.

This clone has just one count. A read error may account for a junction end that differs from germline. The V call is TRBV20-1, the J call TRBJ2-7, with TRBD2 matching 7 bases. CDR3 size: 10 residues. Germline CDR1 DFQATT, CDR2 SNEGSKA (reference sequence). The CDR3, as DNA: TGCAGTGCTAGAGAGCGGGAGAGACCCTTC. This codes for CSARERERPF.

The chain carries TRBV6-6 and TRBJ1-2, with D possibly TRBD1 on 6 matching bases. The V end was cut by 2 bases, the J end by 6 bases, with 10 bases between. Germline-derived CDR1 and CDR2 are MNHNY and SVGAGI (reference sequence). The CDR3 loop spans 13 amino acids. CDR3 protein: CASSYVSGDGYTF. The CDR3 nucleotides read TGTGCCAGCAGTTACGTTTCAGGGGATGGCTACACCTTC.

This clone was detected only once. This chain joins TRBV7-8 and TRBJ2-7, with 7 bases matching TRBD1. The CDR3 loop spans 13 amino acids. In germline, CDR1 is SGHVS, CDR2 FQNEAQ. V shed 5 bases and J 8 bases; nucleotides not matched to a gene: 9. CDR3 residues: CASSQVTGDKQYF. The CDR3 DNA is TGTGCCAGCAGCCAGGTAACAGGGGACAAGCAGTACTTC.

The chain uses TRBV11-2 and TRBJ2-7; 12 nucleotides agree with TRBD2. The CDR3 extends over 16 amino acids. J gave up 5 bases and V 5 bases, and 10 bases lay outside the gene matches. Germline V gene lookup returns CDR1 SGHAT and CDR2 FQNNGV. CDR3 amino acids: CASSQGLAGSLNEQYF. CDR3 bases: TGTGCCAGCAGCCAAGGACTAGCGGGGAGTTTAAACGAGCAGTACTTC. The full variable domain, completed using reference TRBV11-2 and TRBJ2-7, is EAGVAQSPRYKIIEKRQSVAFWCNPISGHATLYWYQQILGQGPKLLIQFQNNGVVDDSQLPKDRFSAERLKGVDSTLKIQPAKLEDSAVYLCASSQGLAGSLNEQYFGPGTRLTVT.

The chain is built from TRBV5-1 and TRBJ1-4, with D perhaps matching TRBD1 (6 bases). Germline-derived CDR1 and CDR2 are SGHRS and YFSETQ. The V end was cut by 0 bases, the J end by 6 bases, with 18 bases between. This CDR3 region has 17 residues. The CDR3 region has the DNA TGCGCCAGCAGCTTGGGAATGACAGGCCGTTTGGATGAAAAACTGTTTTTT. Translated: CASSLGMTGRLDEKLFF.

The chain combines TRBV6-6 with TRBJ2-1; TRBD1 might be the D (6 bases). The CDR3 covers 13 residues. Trimming took 10 bases from V and 4 from J, leaving 14 bases between them. Germline values: CDR1 MNHNY, CDR2 SVGAGI (reference sequence). CDR3: CATTPQGYNEQFF. The CDR3 region has the DNA TGTGCCACCACACCCCAGGGGTACAATGAGCAGTTCTTC.

This clone was recorded only once. The chain links TRBV9 to TRBJ2-1; D is ambiguous. V lost 0 bases and J lost 0, with 19 bases in between. Per the germline V gene, CDR1 is SGDLS and CDR2 is YYNGEE. CDR3 size: 19 residues. DNA of the CDR3: TGTGCCAGCAGCGTAGATTATTTGGTCCGCGAAAGCTCCTACAATGAGCAGTTCTTC. Its translation: CASSVDYLVRESSYNEQFF.

This clone was picked up a small number of times. V usage is TRBV2 and J usage is TRBJ1-4; no clear D. Germline values: CDR1 SNHLY, CDR2 FYNNEI. The CDR3 covers 13 residues. V lost 3 bases to trimming and J lost 5 bases, with 7 bases between them. In DNA form, the CDR3 reads TGTGCCAGCAGTGATTACGGGAATGAAAAACTGTTTTTT. Its protein product is CASSDYGNEKLFF.

This chain joins TRBV2 and TRBJ2-7, with 7 bases matching TRBD2. The germline V gene has CDR1 SNHLY and CDR2 FYNNEI. CDR3 length: 13 residues. V trimming: 7 bases; J trimming: 7 bases; junction bases outside the gene matches: 10. As DNA, the CDR3 is TGTGCCAGCACCCGGAATGCGGGGGTTGAGCAGTACTTC. This encodes CASTRNAGVEQYF.

V usage is TRBV12-1 and J usage is TRBJ1-1; TRBD1, the D gene given by the table, was not confirmed from the DNA. TRBV12-1 is designated a pseudogene. CDR3 size: 12 residues. CDR3 region: CASATGNTEAFF. The CDR3 DNA sequence: TGTGCCAGCGCCACAGGGAACACTGAAGCTTTCTTT.

This sequence joins TRBV19 and TRBJ1-5; possible D gene TRBD1, 6 bases. The V and J ends lost 6 bases and 0 bases respectively, with 12 bases between them. This CDR3 is 15 amino acids long. The germline V gene has CDR1 LNHDA and CDR2 SQIVND (reference sequence). The chain's CDR3 is CASSQDRNSNQPQHF. For the CDR3, the DNA is TGTGCCAGTAGCCAGGACAGAAATAGCAATCAGCCCCAGCATTTT.

This chain connects TRBV6-5 to TRBJ2-3; tentatively, D is TRBD2 (5 bases). The V end was cut by 2 bases, the J end by 4 bases, with 10 bases between. CDR3 size: 14 residues. CDR1 and CDR2 from the germline V gene are MNHEY and SVGAGI. The CDR3 nucleotides read TGTGCCAGCAGTTACCTAGCTATGTCAGATACGCAGTATTTT. The encoded protein is CASSYLAMSDTQYF.

This clone appeared a single time. The rearrangement links TRBV3-1 (or the pseudogene TRBV3-2) to TRBJ2-3; 12 bases line up with TRBD2. Germline assignment: CDR1 LGHDT and CDR2 YNNKEL (reference sequence). Losses at the gene ends were 1 base for V and 6 bases for J; bases not matched to a gene: 5. The CDR3 is 16 residues long. In DNA form, the CDR3 reads TGTGCCAGCAGCCAAGTGGCTAGCGGGGGGGCCGATACGCAGTATTTT. Translation: CASSQVASGGADTQYF.

This chain uses TRBV19 with TRBJ1-5; D uncertain. The V gene's germline CDR1 is LNHDA and CDR2 SQIVND (reference sequence). Deletions cut 3 bases from V and 6 bases from J, with 6 bases between. There are 12 residues in the CDR3. CDR3 DNA: TGTGCCAGTAGTATTGGACTTCAGCCCCAGCATTTT. It codes for CASSIGLQPQHF.

This sequence joins TRBV6-2 or TRBV6-3 and TRBJ2-7; the D is unclear. Germline values: CDR1 MNHEY, CDR2 SVGEGT. The CDR3 spans 13 residues. The V end was cut by 0 bases, the J end by 3 bases, with 6 bases between. The CDR3 here is CASSYSPNYEQYF. Written as DNA, the CDR3 is TGTGCCAGCAGTTACTCCCCTAACTACGAGCAGTACTTC.

Written as DNA, the CDR3 is TGTGCCAGCAGCTCCCGGTTAGGGGGGGGCTACAATGAGCAGTTCTTC. Translated: CASSSRLGGGYNEQFF. The chain employs TRBV5-4 and TRBJ2-1; D may be TRBD2 (7 bases). Germline V lookup: CDR1 SGHNT, CDR2 YYREEE (reference sequence). The CDR3 consists of 16 residues. Trimming pared 3 bases from V and 3 bases from J, leaving 16 bases between.

V usage is TRBV9 and J usage is TRBJ1-3, with unresolved D. V was pared by 3 bases and J by 4 bases, with 8 bases between. The CDR3 is 13 amino acids. The germline CDR1 and CDR2 sequences are SGDLS and YYNGEE. CDR3 in amino acids: CASSAAAGNTIYF. In DNA form, the CDR3 reads TGTGCCAGCAGCGCCGCGGCAGGAAACACCATATATTTT.

The gene calls are TRBV9 and TRBJ1-2; TRBD1 aligns across 10 bases. CDR1 and CDR2 from the germline V gene are SGDLS and YYNGEE. CDR3 size: 16 residues. Trimming cost V 6 bases and J 8 bases; bases outside gene matches: 16. This CDR3 reads CASTPNPTGGAGGYTF. Written as DNA, the CDR3 is TGTGCCAGCACCCCCAACCCGACAGGGGGCGCCGGGGGCTACACCTTC.

The J gene is TRBJ2-7, the V gene TRBV7-2; 8 nucleotides align to TRBD2. This CDR3 is 15 amino acids long. CDR1 is SGHTA and CDR2 is FQGNSA in the germline V gene. Trimming removed 2 bases from V and 1 base from J; junction bases left unmatched: 4. The CDR3 protein is CASSLIVAGSYEQYF. The CDR3 nucleotides are TGTGCCAGCAGCTTAATAGTAGCGGGGTCCTACGAGCAGTACTTC.

This CDR3 is CAWGGSRNKENHIYGYTF. Here the CDR3 DNA reads TGTGCCTGGGGGGGGAGCCGGAATAAAGAGAATCATATATATGGCTACACCTTC. The genes are TRBV30 and TRBJ1-2; D is perhaps TRBD1 (5 bases). CDR1 is GTSNPN, CDR2 SVGIG, per germline (reference sequence). Trimming removed 5 bases from V and 5 bases from J, with 30 bases in between. CDR3 length equals 18 residues.

This chain connects TRBV6-5 to TRBJ1-5, with a weak D call TRBD1 (5 bases). CDR3 length: 15 residues. From germline, CDR1 is MNHEY and CDR2 SVGAGI. Trimming stripped 0 bases from V and 5 bases from J, with 11 bases between. This CDR3 reads CASSYSGGADQPQHF. The CDR3 nucleotides are TGTGCCAGCAGTTACTCAGGAGGGGCGGATCAGCCCCAGCATTTT.

The chain is built from TRBV5-1 and TRBJ1-3, with 10 nucleotides matching TRBD1. The germline gives CDR1 SGHRS, CDR2 YFSETQ. The CDR3 covers 15 residues. The ends lost 3 bases at V and 2 bases at J; junction bases unmatched: 2. The CDR3 region is CASSYGQGAGNTIYF. The CDR3 nucleotides read TGCGCCAGCAGCTACGGACAGGGGGCTGGAAACACCATATATTTT.

The V call is TRBV24-1, the J call TRBJ2-2; weak D call: TRBD1 (6 bases). This CDR3 is built from 14 residues. The ends were cut back, 3 bases at V and 6 bases at J, with 10 bases in the middle. CDR1 and CDR2 from the germline V gene are KGHDR and SFDVKD. CDR3 nucleotide sequence: TGTGCCACCAGTGATCCACAGGGCGCCGGGGAGCTGTTTTTT. Translation gives CATSDPQGAGELFF.

The gene calls are TRBV24-1 and TRBJ2-3; a weak D match, TRBD2 (6 bases). V shed 6 bases and J shed 0 bases, with 15 bases lying between them. CDR3 size: 16 residues. CDR1 is KGHDR and CDR2 is SFDVKD in the germline V gene. CDR3 DNA: TGTGCCACCAGTACCGGGGGAGGTTGGAGCACAGATACGCAGTATTTT. Residues: CATSTGGGWSTDTQYF.

The V and J genes are TRBV9 and TRBJ2-7; tentative D call: TRBD2 (7 bases). The CDR3 runs to 15 residues. Looked up from germline, CDR1 is SGDLS and CDR2 is YYNGEE. Trimming shortened V by 4 bases and J by 2 bases, and 16 bases separated the two germline ends. CDR3 sequence: CASSFRGGGPYEQYF. The DNA for the CDR3 is TGTGCCAGCAGCTTTAGGGGAGGGGGTCCCTACGAGCAGTACTTC. The complete variable domain, with remaining parts taken from reference TRBV9 and TRBJ2-7, reads DSGVTQTPKHLITATGQRVTLRCSPRSGDLSVYWYQQSLDQGLQFLIQYYNGEERAKGNILERFSAQQFPDLHSELNLSSLELGDSALYFCASSFRGGGPYEQYFGPGTRLTVT.